This T cell receptor beta chain is from a study of blood T cell repertoires in COVID-19. Whole-study context: Whether acute or convalescent, the COVID-19 samples came from the United States, Italy and Spain. T cells, B-cell-depleted T cells, or PBMCs provided the cDNA or gDNA that served as material.

As handled by the study authors: Reference gene primer amplification gave nucleated cell count estimates. Some clones are missing from TCRdb's copy, which holds only in-frame ones; the method was immunoSEQ multiplex PCR. The D gene and trimming were derived from the DNA, and the V and J assignments and clone size from that table. The sample holds more than 300,000 clones, 85% to 90% seen once. Cohort 3 donors counted as recovered after two negative PCRs, clearance, or resolved symptoms. Germline loops: CDR1 MGHRA, CDR2 YSYEKL. The CDR3 extends over 15 amino acids. Trimming removed 4 bases at V and 7 bases at J, with 17 bases between.

Specimen: PBMCs or T cells enriched from blood (not recorded which). This receptor was identified in a woman between 18 and 30 years old who had recovered from COVID-19. The chain uses TRBV4-1 and TRBJ1-5, with a tentative D call TRBD1 (6 bases). The CDR3 loop reads CASSPNGQRDQPQHF. The CDR3 nucleotides read TGCGCCAGCAGCCCGAACGGACAGAGAGACCAGCCCCAGCATTTT.